This TCR beta chain was recorded in a study of control samples from healthy donors and cancer patients. Assay: immunoSEQ multiplex PCR; the TCRdb copy retains only in-frame clones and omits some. Found here are over 100,000 clones, around 89% of them singletons; the top ten hold approximately 3.5%. Germline CDR1 SGHTA, CDR2 FQGTGA. The V end lost 5 bases, the J end lost 4 bases, and 11 bases lay between the germline ends. The CDR3 contains 13 residues. The clonotype was recovered from a man in his forties in good health. This chain connects TRBV7-3 to TRBJ1-2; TRBD1 might be the D (5 bases). Material: blood. The CDR3 spells CASSRGGSYGYTF. In DNA, the CDR3 is TGTGCCAGCAGCAGGGGAGGATCCTATGGCTACACCTTC.